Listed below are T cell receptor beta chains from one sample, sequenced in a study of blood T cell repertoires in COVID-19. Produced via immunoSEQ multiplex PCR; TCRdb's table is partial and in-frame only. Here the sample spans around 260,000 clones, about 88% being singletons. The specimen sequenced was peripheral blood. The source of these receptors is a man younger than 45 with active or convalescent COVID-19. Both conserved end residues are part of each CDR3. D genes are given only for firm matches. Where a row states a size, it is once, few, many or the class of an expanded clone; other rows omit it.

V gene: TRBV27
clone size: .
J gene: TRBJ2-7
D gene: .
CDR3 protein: CASGSSRGKTYEQYF
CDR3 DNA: TGTGCCAGCGGCTCGTCCCGGGGGAAGACCTACGAGCAGTACTTC

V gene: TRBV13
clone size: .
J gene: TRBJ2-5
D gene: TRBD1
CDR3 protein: CASSTQGGRETQYF
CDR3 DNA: TGTGCCAGCAGCACCCAAGGGGGCAGAGAGACCCAGTACTTC

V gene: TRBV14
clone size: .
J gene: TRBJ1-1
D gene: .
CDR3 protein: CASSHGPGIGAFF
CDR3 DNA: TGTGCCAGCAGCCACGGGCCCGGGATAGGAGCTTTCTTT

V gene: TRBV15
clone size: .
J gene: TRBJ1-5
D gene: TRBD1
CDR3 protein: CATSSDRGSNQPQHF
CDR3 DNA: TGTGCCACCAGTTCCGACAGGGGTAGCAATCAGCCCCAGCATTTT

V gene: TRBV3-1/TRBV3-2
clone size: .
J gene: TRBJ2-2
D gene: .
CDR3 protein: CASSQGLTATGELFF
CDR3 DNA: TGTGCCAGCAGCCAAGGTTTGACTGCCACCGGGGAGCTGTTTTTT

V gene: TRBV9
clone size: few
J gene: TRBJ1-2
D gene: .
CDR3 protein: CASSFTQEGFGYTF
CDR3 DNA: TGTGCCAGCAGCTTTACACAGGAGGGGTTCGGCTACACCTTC

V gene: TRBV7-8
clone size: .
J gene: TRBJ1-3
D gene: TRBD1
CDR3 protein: CASSFYVTRGQIAGNTIYF
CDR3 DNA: TGTGCCAGCAGCTTCTACGTTACAAGGGGGCAAATAGCTGGAAACACCATATATTTT

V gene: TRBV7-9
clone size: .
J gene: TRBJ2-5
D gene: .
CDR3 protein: CASQRGTGETQYF
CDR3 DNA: TGTGCCAGTCAGCGGGGGACAGGGGAGACCCAGTACTTC

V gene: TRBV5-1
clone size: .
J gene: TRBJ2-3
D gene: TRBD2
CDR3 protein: CASKGLAGVLSTDTQYF
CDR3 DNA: TGCGCCAGCAAAGGACTAGCGGGGGTGCTAAGCACAGATACGCAGTATTTT

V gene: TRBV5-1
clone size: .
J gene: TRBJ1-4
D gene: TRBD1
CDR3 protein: CASSGGTANEKLFF
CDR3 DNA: TGCGCCAGCAGCGGGGGGACAGCGAATGAAAAACTGTTTTTT

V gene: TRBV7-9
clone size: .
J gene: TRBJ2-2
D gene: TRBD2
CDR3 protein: CASSYVSGGPFNTGELFF
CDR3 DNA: TGTGCCAGCAGCTACGTTAGCGGGGGTCCTTTTAACACCGGGGAGCTGTTTTTT

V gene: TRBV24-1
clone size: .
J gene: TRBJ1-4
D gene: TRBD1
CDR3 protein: CATSEDRDRKLFF
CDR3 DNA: TGTGCCACCAGTGAAGACAGGGATCGGAAACTGTTTTTT

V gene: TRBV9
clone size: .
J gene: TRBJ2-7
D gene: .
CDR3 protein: CASSNSLYEQYF
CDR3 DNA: TGTGCCAGTTCAAATAGCCTCTACGAGCAGTACTTC

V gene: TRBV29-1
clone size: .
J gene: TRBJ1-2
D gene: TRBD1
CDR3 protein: CSVDAGTGELYGYTF
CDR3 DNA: TGCAGCGTTGACGCTGGGACAGGGGAGTTGTATGGCTACACCTTC

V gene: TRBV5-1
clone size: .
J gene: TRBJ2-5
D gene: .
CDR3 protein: CASSVTDREGTQYF
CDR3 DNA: TGCGCCAGCAGCGTGACCGACAGAGAAGGGACCCAGTACTTC

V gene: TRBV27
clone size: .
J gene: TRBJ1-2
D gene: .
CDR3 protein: CASSLQVSVLGAGYTF
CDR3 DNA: TGTGCCAGCAGTTTACAAGTCAGCGTCCTTGGGGCTGGCTACACCTTC

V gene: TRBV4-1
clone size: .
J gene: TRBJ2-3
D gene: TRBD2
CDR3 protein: CASSYSSGGAKSDTQYF
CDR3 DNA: TGCGCCAGCAGCTACTCTAGCGGGGGGGCTAAATCAGATACGCAGTATTTT

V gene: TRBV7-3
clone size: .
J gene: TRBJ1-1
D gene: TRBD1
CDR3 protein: CASSETTGAMNTEAFF
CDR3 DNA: TGTGCCAGCAGCGAGACGACAGGGGCAATGAACACTGAAGCTTTCTTT

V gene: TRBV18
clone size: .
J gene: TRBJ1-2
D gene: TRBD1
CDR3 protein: CASSPGTANYGYTF
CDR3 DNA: TGTGCCAGCTCACCAGGGACAGCTAACTATGGCTACACCTTC